This is a list of T cell receptor beta chains from one sample in a study of T cell responses to AZD1222 COVID-19 vaccine. Assay used: immunoSEQ multiplex PCR; TCRdb lists only in-frame clones, some missing. The table lists 73,000 or so clones, roughly 82% of them singletons. The specimen comprised peripheral blood, sampled on day 0 of AZD1222 vaccination. Source of these receptors: an adult in good health. Each CDR3 is given with its conserved first and last residue. D genes are given only for firm matches. Clone sizes are given selectively: once, few, many, or a class where the clone is expanded.

CDR3nt	CDR3aa	len	j_gene	abundance	v_gene	d_gene
TGTGCCAGCAGCTCACAGGACTATGGCTACACCTTC	CASSSQDYGYTF	12	TRBJ1-2	-	TRBV11-2	-
TGTGCCAGCAGTTCACCGTCGGAGAGGAAGTATTTT	CASSSPSERKYF	12	TRBJ2-3	-	TRBV6-6	-
TGTGCCAGCAGTTCCGGGACCGCCAAAAACATTCAGTACTTC	CASSSGTAKNIQYF	14	TRBJ2-4	-	TRBV27	-
TGTGCCAGTAGTATAGGGGGCGGGTACGAGCAGTACTTC	CASSIGGGYEQYF	13	TRBJ2-7	-	TRBV19	-
TGTGCCAGCAGCGTAGCTAAAGAGGGGGCGAACACCGGGGAGCTGTTTTTT	CASSVAKEGANTGELFF	17	TRBJ2-2	-	TRBV9	-
TGCGCCAGCAGCTTCCGGAGTGGTAGCCCCACCGGGGAGCTGTTTTTT	CASSFRSGSPTGELFF	16	TRBJ2-2	few	TRBV4-1	-
TGTGCCAGCAGCTTGGCGGCGGGCAAGAAGACCCAGTACTTC	CASSLAAGKKTQYF	14	TRBJ2-5	-	TRBV5-6	-
TGCGCCAGCAGCTTAGGTAGGCTGAACACCGGGGAGCTGTTTTTT	CASSLGRLNTGELFF	15	TRBJ2-2	-	TRBV5-1	-
TGTGCCAGCAGCTTGTGGCAGGGAGCTCCGTACTTC	CASSLWQGAPYF	12	TRBJ2-5	-	TRBV7-9	-
TGTGCCAGCAGTGAAGCTCCAGGAGACAATTCACCCCTCCACTTT	CASSEAPGDNSPLHF	15	TRBJ1-6	-	TRBV6-1	-
TGTGCCAGCAGCAAAGACCCGGGACAGGGAAACACCGGGGAGCTGTTTTTT	CASSKDPGQGNTGELFF	17	TRBJ2-2	-	TRBV4-2	TRBD1
TGTGCCAGCATCCCTCCGGTGGGGGGAGGAGGATCCTACCAAGAGACCCAGTACTTC	CASIPPVGGGGSYQETQYF	19	TRBJ2-5	-	TRBV28	-
TGTGCCAGCTCACCAGAGTTCCAGCTATCAAACACCATATATTTT	CASSPEFQLSNTIYF	15	TRBJ1-3	-	TRBV18	-
TGTGCCAGCGCCACAGGCTTCGAGTCTGAAGCTTTCTTT	CASATGFESEAFF	13	TRBJ1-1	-	TRBV12-3/TRBV12-4	-
TGTGCCAGCAGTGCCCGAGGGCAGTGGGACTATGGCTACACCTTC	CASSARGQWDYGYTF	15	TRBJ1-2	-	TRBV25-1	-
TGTGCCACGCGTCTTCGCAGGGCTTTCTTT	CATRLRRAFF	10	TRBJ1-1	-	TRBV2	-
TGTGCCAGCAGCGTAGGATACGGCCAAGAGACCCAGTACTTC	CASSVGYGQETQYF	14	TRBJ2-5	-	TRBV9	-
TGTGCCAGCAGCTCCAAAGCCCCAAGGAATGAGCAGTTCTTC	CASSSKAPRNEQFF	14	TRBJ2-1	-	TRBV5-6	-
TGTGCCATCAGTGAGTCGTGGGGACAGGTGACGGGCTACACCTTC	CAISESWGQVTGYTF	15	TRBJ1-2	-	TRBV10-3	TRBD1
TGTGCCAGCTCTCGGGACAGGGAAGGAACCGGGGAGCTGTTTTTT	CASSRDREGTGELFF	15	TRBJ2-2	-	TRBV18	TRBD1
TGTGCCAGCAGCTCCCACGGGGGTCTTACAACTAATGAAAAACTGTTTTTT	CASSSHGGLTTNEKLFF	17	TRBJ1-4	-	TRBV9	-
TGCAGCGTCCTTAGCGGGAATACCTACGAGCAGTACTTC	CSVLSGNTYEQYF	13	TRBJ2-7	few	TRBV29-1	TRBD2
TGTGCCAGCAGTGAAGCCCGCCGGGGCAGCGGCTACACCTTC	CASSEARRGSGYTF	14	TRBJ1-2	-	TRBV6-1	-
TGTGCCAGCAGTTACGAGTGGGGTCAGCCCCAGCATTTT	CASSYEWGQPQHF	13	TRBJ1-5	-	TRBV6-5	-
TGTGCCAGCAGTTACCATCTTTCCTACGAGCAGTACTTC	CASSYHLSYEQYF	13	TRBJ2-7	-	TRBV6-5	-
TGTGCCAGCAGCGTAGAGGCAGGGGACACTGAAGCTTTCTTT	CASSVEAGDTEAFF	14	TRBJ1-1	-	TRBV9	-
TGTGCCATCAGTGAGACCTCGGGACAGAGTACGTCGCAGTACTTC	CAISETSGQSTSQYF	15	TRBJ2-7	-	TRBV10-3	TRBD1
TGTGCCAGTGGGGATCGTGATAATACCAAAAACATTCAGTACTTC	CASGDRDNTKNIQYF	15	TRBJ2-4	-	TRBV19	-
TGTGCCAGCAGTGAAGGAGTCGATCGGACACGACGATCCGAGCAGTACTTC	CASSEGVDRTRRSEQYF	17	TRBJ2-7	-	TRBV6-1	-
TGTGCCAGCAGCGTAGATCCCGACACCTTTAATGAAAAACTGTTTTTT	CASSVDPDTFNEKLFF	16	TRBJ1-4	-	TRBV9	-
TGTGCCAGCAGCCTCCAGGGTCCCGTAAACTATGGCTACACCTTC	CASSLQGPVNYGYTF	15	TRBJ1-2	few	TRBV7-2	-
TGTGCCAGCGGAGGGGGGCAGTACGAGCAGTACTTC	CASGGGQYEQYF	12	TRBJ2-7	-	TRBV4-2	-
TGTGCCACCAGTGGGGGGGACTACGAGCAGTACTTC	CATSGGDYEQYF	12	TRBJ2-7	-	TRBV24-1	-
TGTGCCAGCAGCCCGGGACAGGGTCGGGAGACCCAGTACTTC	CASSPGQGRETQYF	14	TRBJ2-5	few	TRBV4-2	TRBD1
TGTGCCAGCAGCCAAACCCTCCGGACGGTGAACACTGAAGCTTTCTTT	CASSQTLRTVNTEAFF	16	TRBJ1-1	-	TRBV3-1/TRBV3-2	-
TGTGCCAGCAGCTGGAGCGGGACAGGGGCCGACGAGCAGTACTTC	CASSWSGTGADEQYF	15	TRBJ2-7	-	TRBV7-2	TRBD1
TGTGCCAGCAGCCGCACCTGGCTAGTACATGAGCAGTTCTTC	CASSRTWLVHEQFF	14	TRBJ2-1	-	TRBV11-3	-
TGTGCCAGCAGGACAGGGTCGGTGCAGCCCCAGCATTTT	CASRTGSVQPQHF	13	TRBJ1-5	-	TRBV2	TRBD1
TGTGCCAGCAGCTACAACTACGAGCAGTACTTC	CASSYNYEQYF	11	TRBJ2-7	-	TRBV11-2	-
TGTGCCAGCAGTCCGGGGGGCTACGAGCAGTACTTC	CASSPGGYEQYF	12	TRBJ2-7	-	TRBV4-2	TRBD2
TGTGCCAGCAGTGTAAGACAGGGTGAAGGCTACACCTTC	CASSVRQGEGYTF	13	TRBJ1-2	-	TRBV6-6	TRBD1
TGCGCCAGCACCAGGACACAGGGGAACACTGAAGCTTTCTTT	CASTRTQGNTEAFF	14	TRBJ1-1	-	TRBV5-1	-
TGCGCCAGCAGTGAGGGGACGGACAGGGGGGGATATGGCTACACCTTC	CASSEGTDRGGYGYTF	16	TRBJ1-2	-	TRBV10-2	TRBD1
TGTGCCAGCAGCCAAGATCCATGGGGGGGTGAGCAGTTCTTC	CASSQDPWGGEQFF	14	TRBJ2-1	-	TRBV4-2	TRBD2
TGTGCGGCGGGGGACAGGGAGAGCTCACCCCTCCACTTT	CAAGDRESSPLHF	13	TRBJ1-6	-	TRBV30	TRBD1
TGCGCCAGCAGCCAAGACTACAGGGGCACAGATACGCAGTATTTT	CASSQDYRGTDTQYF	15	TRBJ2-3	few	TRBV4-3	-
TGTGCCAGCAGTGCCGCTAGCGGGGGTCCCTACGAGCAGTACTTC	CASSAASGGPYEQYF	15	TRBJ2-7	-	TRBV27	TRBD2
TGTGCCAGCAGCTTAGTGTTACAGGGCCCCCGAACCGGGGAGCTGTTTTTT	CASSLVLQGPRTGELFF	17	TRBJ2-2	-	TRBV5-8	-
TGTGCCAGCAGCTTAAGGGCGGGGAACACCGGGGAGCTGTTTTTT	CASSLRAGNTGELFF	15	TRBJ2-2	-	TRBV7-3	-
TGTGCCACCAGCACACGACAGGGCTCTAATTCACCCCTCCACTTT	CATSTRQGSNSPLHF	15	TRBJ1-6	few	TRBV15	TRBD1
TGTGCCAGCAGCTCCCGGACTAGCGGGGAATATTATGGTGAGCAGTTCTTC	CASSSRTSGEYYGEQFF	17	TRBJ2-1	-	TRBV13	TRBD2
TGTGCCAGCAGCACGACAGGGATCCACGAGCAGTACTTC	CASSTTGIHEQYF	13	TRBJ2-7	-	TRBV5-4	TRBD1
TGTGCCAGCAGCTCCGGCCGACAGGGGTTCGGTAATTCACCCCTCCACTTT	CASSSGRQGFGNSPLHF	17	TRBJ1-6	few	TRBV9	TRBD1
TGTGCCAGCAGCCCACAGGGGGCCACTGAAGCTTTCTTT	CASSPQGATEAFF	13	TRBJ1-1	-	TRBV7-9	TRBD1